This T cell receptor beta chain was obtained from a study of T cell responses to AZD1222 COVID-19 vaccine. The analysis combined second doses at about 4 or about 12 weeks. Note on this clone: Its antigen remains unidentified.

The study, taken as a whole, reports: Seropositive AZD1222 recipients at baseline numbered only six or seven. Mapped onto spike, vaccine-associated CD4 TCRs spanned it and were dominant at 160-218 and 743-854. The breadth and depth of Spike-specific TCRs increased once two AZD1222 doses had been given.

This CDR3 contains 14 residues. Germline values: CDR1 MNHEY, CDR2 SVGAGI. The V and J ends lost 4 bases and 4 bases respectively, with 13 bases between them. The protocol was immunoSEQ multiplex PCR, while the TCRdb copy is restricted to in-frame clones and leaves out a portion. The sample lists over 110,000 clones; approximately 90% were seen once. The sequencing here drew on peripheral blood, taken 28 days after the second AZD1222 dose. The receptor was isolated from an adult who received the AZD1222 COVID-19 vaccine. This chain joins TRBV6-5 and TRBJ1-2; D possibly corresponds to TRBD1 (6 bases). CDR3 loop: CASSSSGDIYGYTF. CDR3 DNA: TGTGCCAGCAGTTCTTCAGGGGATATCTATGGCTACACCTTC.